A single sample gave rise to the 27 T cell receptor beta chains below, sequenced in a study of shared clonotypes between healthy human individuals. Only CD45RO-negative cells positively selected for CCR7 counted as naive CD8 cells, so terminally differentiated effector memory CD45RA+ cells were excluded. Only in-frame clones appear in the TCRdb table, and some are missing; sequencing was by immunoSEQ multiplex PCR. Of under 2,000,000 clones listed, less than 95% are singletons. The specimen sequenced was naive CD8+ T cells sorted from blood. Source of these receptors: a man between 18 and 29 years old in good health.

Details on this clone: The sample contains more than one DNA sequence encoding this CDR3. The chain carries TRBV7-9 and TRBJ2-3, with no clear D. V dropped 0 bases and J dropped 2 bases, with 9 bases sitting between them. This CDR3 contains 15 residues. Germline V gene sequence: CDR1 SEHNR, CDR2 FQNEAQ (reference sequence). The CDR3 here is CASSLAQGLTDTQYF. DNA of the CDR3: TGTGCCAGCAGCTTAGCCCAAGGGCTCACAGATACGCAGTATTTT.

This chain links TRBV7-8 with TRBJ2-2, with 7 bases aligning to TRBD1. Germline V gives CDR1 SGHVS, CDR2 FQNEAQ. Trimming took 5 bases from V and 7 from J; bases not matched to a gene: 7. The CDR3 runs 14 residues. CDR3 sequence: CASSPEDRHGELFF. For the CDR3, the DNA is TGTGCCAGCAGCCCGGAGGACAGGCACGGGGAGCTGTTTTTT.

Comments on this clone: One junction end disagrees with the germline gene, perhaps due to a read error. The chain employs TRBV7-7 and TRBJ2-7; tentatively, D is TRBD1 (6 bases). This CDR3 is 13 amino acids long. The germline V gene has CDR1 SSHAT and CDR2 FNYEAQ (reference sequence). DNA of the CDR3: TGTGCTAGCAGCTTAGGGCAGGGGAACGAGCAGTACTTC. Amino acids: CASSLGQGNEQYF.

This chain connects TRBV4-3 to TRBJ1-2; 8 bases map to TRBD1. Germline lookup yields CDR1 LGHNA and CDR2 YSLEER. This CDR3 is built from 15 residues. V was pared by 1 base and J by 4 bases, with 5 bases of the junction left unmatched. The CDR3 coding sequence is TGCGCCAGCAGCCAAGTCAGGGGGCCCCTCTATGGCTACACCTTC. Translating gives CASSQVRGPLYGYTF.

This clone was counted once. The J gene is TRBJ2-7, the V gene TRBV5-6, with D tentatively TRBD1 (6 bases). The CDR3 totals 15 residues. The germline V and J ends were trimmed by 4 bases and 4 bases, with 18 bases remaining between them. Germline V gene sequence: CDR1 SGHDT, CDR2 YYEEEE. CDR3 sequence: CASSLQQGNWYEQYF. CDR3 sequence (DNA): TGTGCCAGCAGCCTCCAACAGGGAAACTGGTACGAGCAGTACTTC.

V usage is TRBV27 and J usage is TRBJ1-5, with D possibly TRBD1 on 6 matching bases. Trimming took off 8 bases at V and 3 bases at J, with 17 bases between the two ends. The CDR3 is 15 amino acids. Germline assignment: CDR1 MNHEY and CDR2 SMNVEV (reference sequence). CDR3 sequence reads: CASAPLTGTNQPQHF. Here the CDR3 DNA reads TGTGCCAGCGCCCCTCTTACAGGGACCAATCAGCCCCAGCATTTT.

Turning to this clone: The germline gene is not matched at one end of the junction; a read error may be the cause. J is TRBJ2-2 and V is TRBV7-7; TRBD1 agrees at 8 bases. The CDR3 consists of 16 residues. Germline V gives CDR1 SSHAT, CDR2 FNYEAQ (reference sequence). The CDR3 reads CASSLAQGAFTGELFF. As DNA, the CDR3 is TGTGCTAGCAGCTTAGCGCAGGGGGCGTTTACCGGGGAGCTGTTTTTT.

This clone occurred once. This rearrangement joins TRBV4-3 to TRBJ2-2; D perhaps matches TRBD2 (6 bases). Trimming stripped 0 bases from V and 5 bases from J, with 13 bases between. CDR3 length equals 16 residues. CDR1 and CDR2 (germline): LGHNA, YSLEER. CDR3 sequence: CASSQDWRGLTGELFF. The CDR3 bases are TGCGCCAGCAGCCAAGATTGGAGGGGACTGACCGGGGAGCTGTTTTTT.

The rearrangement links TRBV25-1 to TRBJ1-3; TRBD1 is a possible D gene (5 bases). V was cut by 4 bases and J by 1 base, with 8 bases left in between. The germline CDR1 and CDR2 sequences are MGHDK and SYGVNS. The CDR3 covers 14 residues. CDR3 sequence: CASSVPGSGNTIYF. The CDR3 bases are TGTGCCAGCAGTGTTCCAGGGTCTGGAAACACCATATATTTT.

The chain joins TRBV9 to TRBJ2-7; TRBD2 matches 8 bases. The CDR3 extends over 14 amino acids. Trimming took 1 base from V and 7 from J; bases not matched to a gene: 7. The germline V gene encodes CDR1 SGDLS and CDR2 YYNGEE. The CDR3 spells CASSVSGGAEEQYF. CDR3 bases: TGTGCCAGCAGCGTATCCGGGGGGGCGGAGGAGCAGTACTTC.

The chain links TRBV27 to TRBJ1-3, with TRBD1 identical over 8 bases. Unmatched junction bases numbered 8, after V lost 5 bases and J lost 8 bases. The CDR3 loop spans 14 amino acids. Germline V lookup: CDR1 MNHEY, CDR2 SMNVEV (reference sequence). The CDR3 is CASSGNLDRDTIYF. The CDR3 region has the DNA TGTGCCAGCAGTGGGAATCTGGACAGGGACACCATATATTTT.

V and J are TRBV4-1 and TRBJ1-2, with 8 bases fitting TRBD1. Germline trimming cut 1 base from V and 8 bases from J; bases unmatched to any gene: 12. CDR3 size: 16 residues. The germline gives CDR1 MGHRA, CDR2 YSYEKL. The CDR3 DNA follows: TGCGCCAGCAGCCAAGTTCTAGAGCAGGGGGCGCAGGGCTACACCTTC. It encodes CASSQVLEQGAQGYTF.

The J gene is TRBJ2-7, the V gene TRBV2, with 10 bases lining up with TRBD2. Trimming took 6 bases from V and 2 from J; bases not matched to a gene: 4. Germline CDR1 is SNHLY and CDR2 is FYNNEI. This CDR3 has 14 residues. CDR3 region: CASRPLAGTYEQYF. CDR3 coding DNA: TGTGCCAGCAGGCCACTAGCGGGGACCTACGAGCAGTACTTC.

V gene TRBV5-6 combines with J gene TRBJ2-1; a weak D match, TRBD1 (6 bases). The CDR3 consists of 13 residues. Germline V CDR1 and CDR2: SGHDT, YYEEEE. The V end was cut by 2 bases, the J end by 11 bases, with 14 bases between. The DNA for the CDR3 is TGTGCCAGCAGCTTACAGGGTCCGTCTAAGCAGTTCTTC. As protein: CASSLQGPSKQFF.

The CDR3 protein is CASSLTGGAAEAFF. The CDR3 DNA reads TGTGCCAGCAGCTTAACAGGGGGCGCCGCTGAAGCTTTCTTT. This chain joins TRBV7-9 and TRBJ1-1; TRBD1 matches 9 bases. The CDR3 is 14 residues long. The germline gives CDR1 SEHNR, CDR2 FQNEAQ (reference sequence). The V gene end was trimmed by 2 bases and the J gene end by 6 bases; junction bases not matched to a gene: 4.

The chain employs TRBV11-2 and TRBJ2-7; TRBD2 agrees at 7 bases. Germline V gene lookup returns CDR1 SGHAT and CDR2 FQNNGV. The V segment lost 4 bases and the J segment 0 bases; nucleotides outside the gene matches: 6. The CDR3 runs 15 residues. CDR3 residues: CASSSPSGSSYEQYF. The CDR3, as DNA: TGTGCCAGCAGCTCCCCTAGCGGCTCCTCCTACGAGCAGTACTTC.

CDR3 loop: CATSMTEGVEAFF. CDR3 nucleotides: TGTGCCACCAGCATGACCGAGGGCGTAGAAGCTTTCTTT. V and J are TRBV15 and TRBJ1-1; no clear D. The CDR3 loop spans 13 amino acids. Germline V CDR1 and CDR2: LNHNV, YYDKDF (reference sequence). V was shortened by 4 bases and J by 8 bases, with 14 bases between the two germline ends. Full variable domain (missing parts from reference TRBV15 and TRBJ1-1): DAMVIQNPRYQVTQFGKPVTLSCSQTLNHNVMYWYQQKSSQAPKLLFHYYDKDFNNEADTPDNFQSRRPNTSFCFLDIRSPGLGDTAMYLCATSMTEGVEAFFGQGTRLTVV.

In regard to this clone: Other DNA sequences in the sample encode the same CDR3. The CDR3 reads CASSQSREYEQYF. The DNA for the CDR3 is TGCGCCAGCAGCCAATCACGGGAGTACGAGCAGTACTTC. The chain recombines TRBV4-3 with TRBJ2-7, with D tentatively TRBD2 (6 bases). This CDR3 has 13 amino acids. V was trimmed by 2 bases and J by 4 bases, leaving 9 bases between them. Germline CDR1 is LGHNA and CDR2 is YSLEER.

A remark on this clone: Other DNA sequences from this sample encode an identical CDR3 as well. The chain has TRBV27 and TRBJ1-1; 8 bases agree with TRBD1. Germline V gene lookup returns CDR1 MNHEY and CDR2 SMNVEV (reference sequence). The V segment lost 6 bases and the J segment 0 bases; nucleotides outside the gene matches: 3. The CDR3 totals 14 residues. The CDR3 DNA sequence: TGTGCCAGCAGCCCGACAGGGGTGAACACTGAAGCTTTCTTT. Amino acids: CASSPTGVNTEAFF.

The CDR3 bases are TGTGCCAGCATCCCGGGGTCGAATTCGGAGACCCAGTACTTC. Its protein product is CASIPGSNSETQYF. This chain joins TRBV2 and TRBJ2-5; D is perhaps TRBD2 (5 bases). CDR1 SNHLY and CDR2 FYNNEI come from the germline V gene. The V end lost 7 bases, the J end lost 5 bases, and 17 bases lay between the germline ends. CDR3 size: 14 residues.

J is TRBJ2-3 and V is TRBV7-6; 8 positions match TRBD2. Germline-derived CDR1 and CDR2 are SGHVS and FNYEAQ. The CDR3 extends over 13 amino acids. Trimming took 4 bases from V and 10 from J; bases not matched to a gene: 7. CDR3 sequence: CASSSSGSPPQYF. The DNA for the CDR3 is TGTGCCAGCAGCTCGAGCGGGAGTCCTCCGCAGTATTTT.

The gene calls are TRBV10-2 and TRBJ2-3; D is uncertain. The CDR3 has 15 amino acids. The V gene lost 3 bases and the J gene lost 4 bases, with 14 bases spanning the gap. Germline V gene lookup returns CDR1 WSHSY and CDR2 SAAADI. The CDR3 loop reads CASSEDGSPPDTQYF. The DNA for the CDR3 is TGCGCCAGCAGTGAAGACGGAAGTCCCCCAGATACGCAGTATTTT.

This chain joins TRBV5-6 and TRBJ1-6; D might be TRBD1 (5 bases). From germline, CDR1 is SGHDT and CDR2 YYEEEE. V was trimmed by 0 bases and J by 0 bases, leaving 13 bases between them. The CDR3 consists of 18 residues. CDR3 residues: CASSLGGAGSSYNSPLHF. The CDR3 coding sequence is TGTGCCAGCAGCTTGGGCGGGGCAGGGAGCTCCTATAATTCACCCCTCCACTTT. The full variable domain, with the rest looked up from reference TRBV5-6 and TRBJ1-6, is DAGVTQSPTHLIKTRGQQVTLRCSPKSGHDTVSWYQQALGQGPQFIFQYYEEEERQRGNFPDRFSGHQFPNYSSELNVNALLLGDSALYLCASSLGGAGSSYNSPLHFGNGTRLTVT.

The chain couples TRBV25-1 to TRBJ1-1; D not resolved. V was shortened by 7 bases and J by 7 bases, with 16 bases between the two germline ends. Germline values: CDR1 MGHDK, CDR2 SYGVNS. The CDR3 is made up of 13 amino acids. CDR3 nucleotide sequence: TGTGCCAGCACTCCTTCGGGCGGGGTTGAAGCTTTCTTT. Translating it yields CASTPSGGVEAFF.

The gene calls are TRBV11-2 and TRBJ2-7; D is uncertain. Trimming removed 5 bases at V and 4 bases at J, with 12 bases between. The CDR3 is 13 residues long. Germline V CDR1 and CDR2: SGHAT, FQNNGV. CDR3 residues: CASSQDPGYEQYF. The CDR3 DNA is TGTGCCAGCAGCCAAGACCCAGGATACGAGCAGTACTTC.

Remarks on this clone: The same CDR3 arises from other DNA sequences in this sample as well. The chain couples TRBV4-1 to TRBJ2-7; the D gene is possibly TRBD2 (5 bases). Germline V gives CDR1 MGHRA, CDR2 YSYEKL. The CDR3 has 14 amino acids. V lost 1 base and J lost 2, with 9 bases in between. CDR3: CASSQVPGTYEQYF. In DNA form, the CDR3 reads TGCGCCAGCAGCCAAGTCCCCGGGACCTACGAGCAGTACTTC.

This clone was detected only once. Other DNA sequences in this specimen translate into the identical CDR3. The chain is built from TRBV7-9 and TRBJ2-7; D is unresolved. The germline V and J ends were trimmed by 4 bases and 2 bases, with 6 bases remaining between them. The CDR3 has 12 amino acids. Germline lookup yields CDR1 SEHNR and CDR2 FQNEAQ (reference sequence). The CDR3 DNA is TGTGCCAGCAGCTCTCGACCCTACGAGCAGTACTTC. Its protein product is CASSSRPYEQYF.